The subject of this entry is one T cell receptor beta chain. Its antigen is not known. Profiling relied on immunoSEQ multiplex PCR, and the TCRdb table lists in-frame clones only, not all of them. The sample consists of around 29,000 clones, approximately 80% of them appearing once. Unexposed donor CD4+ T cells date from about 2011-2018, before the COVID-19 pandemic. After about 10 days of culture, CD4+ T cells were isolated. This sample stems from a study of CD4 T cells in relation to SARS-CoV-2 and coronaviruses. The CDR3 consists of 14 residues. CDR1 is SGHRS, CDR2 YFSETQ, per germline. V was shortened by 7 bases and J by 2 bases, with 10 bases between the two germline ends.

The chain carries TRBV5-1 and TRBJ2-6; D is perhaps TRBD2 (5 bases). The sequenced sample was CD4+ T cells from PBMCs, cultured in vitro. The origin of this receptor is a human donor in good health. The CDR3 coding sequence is TGCGCCAGCCGGACTGTTCCTGGGGCCAACGTCCTGACTTTC. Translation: CASRTVPGANVLTF.